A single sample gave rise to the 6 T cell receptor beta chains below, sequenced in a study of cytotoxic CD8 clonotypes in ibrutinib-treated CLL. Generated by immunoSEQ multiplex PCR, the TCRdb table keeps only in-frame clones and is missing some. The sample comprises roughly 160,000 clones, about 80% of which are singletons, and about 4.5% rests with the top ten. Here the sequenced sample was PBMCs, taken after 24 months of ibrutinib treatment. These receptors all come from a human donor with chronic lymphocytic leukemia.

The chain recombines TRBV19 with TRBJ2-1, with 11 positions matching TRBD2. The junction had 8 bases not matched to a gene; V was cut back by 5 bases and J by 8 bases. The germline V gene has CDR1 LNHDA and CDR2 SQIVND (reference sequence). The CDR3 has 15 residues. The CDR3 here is CASSSLSGGADEQFF. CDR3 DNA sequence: TGTGCCAGTAGTTCCCTTAGCGGGGGGGCAGATGAGCAGTTCTTC.

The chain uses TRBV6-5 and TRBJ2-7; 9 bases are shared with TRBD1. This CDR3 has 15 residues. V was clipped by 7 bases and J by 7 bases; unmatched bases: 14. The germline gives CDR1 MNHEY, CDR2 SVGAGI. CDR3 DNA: TGTGCCAGCACGTCAACCGGGACAGGGATATGGGAGCAGTACTTC. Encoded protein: CASTSTGTGIWEQYF.

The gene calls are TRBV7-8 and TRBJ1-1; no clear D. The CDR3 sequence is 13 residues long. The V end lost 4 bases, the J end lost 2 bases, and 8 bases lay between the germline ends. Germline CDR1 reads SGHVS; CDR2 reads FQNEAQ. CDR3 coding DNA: TGTGCCAGCAGCTCCTCTACCAACACTGAAGCTTTCTTT. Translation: CASSSSTNTEAFF.

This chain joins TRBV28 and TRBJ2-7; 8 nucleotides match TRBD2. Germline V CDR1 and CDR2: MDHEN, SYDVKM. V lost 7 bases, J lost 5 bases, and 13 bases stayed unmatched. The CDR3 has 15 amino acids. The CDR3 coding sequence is TGTGCCAGCACCCCCGGCGGCGGGAGGCCCGACGAGCAGTACTTC. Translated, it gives CASTPGGGRPDEQYF.

CDR3 protein: CASSLGQEYGYTF. DNA of the CDR3: TGTGCCAGCAGCTTGGGCCAGGAGTATGGCTACACCTTC. V usage is TRBV5-4 and J usage is TRBJ1-2; no definite D call. The CDR3 runs to 13 residues. The germline V gene encodes CDR1 SGHNT and CDR2 YYREEE (reference sequence). V lost 0 bases to trimming and J lost 5 bases, with 8 bases between them.

The CDR3 reads CASSLVVPQGGLNEQFF. The CDR3 DNA sequence: TGTGCCAGCAGCTTAGTGGTCCCACAGGGGGGGTTGAATGAGCAGTTCTTC. This chain uses TRBV7-6 with TRBJ2-1, with D tentatively TRBD1 (8 bases). The CDR3 extends over 17 amino acids. CDR1 is SGHVS, CDR2 FNYEAQ, per germline. V was trimmed by 1 base and J by 7 bases, leaving 20 bases between them.